This T cell receptor (beta chain) derives from a study of blood T cell repertoires in COVID-19. Study-level background: COVID-19 samples from acute and convalescent phases originated in the United States, Italy and Spain. T cells, B-cell-depleted T cells, or PBMCs supplied cDNA or gDNA.

The CDR3 has 12 amino acids. CDR1 and CDR2 (germline): SQVTM, ANQGSEA. Trimming removed 3 bases from V and 8 bases from J, with 11 bases in between. Per the original data handling: The assay estimated nucleated cells by amplifying reference gene primers. The data were produced by immunoSEQ multiplex PCR, yet TCRdb's version contains in-frame clones alone and is incomplete. The DNA gave D and trimming, while V, J and clone size come from that table. The sample records under 200,000 clones, nearly 90% being singletons. The sequenced sample was peripheral blood. The chain uses TRBV29-1 and TRBJ2-1; perhaps TRBD2 as D (5 bases). This TCR derives from a man aged 55 to 70 with active or convalescent COVID-19. The CDR3 DNA reads as TGCAGCGTTGAGCTGGGGAGCGATGAGCAGTTCTTC. This gives the protein CSVELGSDEQFF.